The entry that follows covers one TCR beta chain sequence. As yet, its antigen is unknown. Assay runs were performed at deep level. Using immunoSEQ multiplex PCR, the repertoire was profiled, and TCRdb retains in-frame clones only, with some absent. The data show about 590,000 clones, around 95% seen once. With 5 bases removed from V and 8 bases from J, the gap between germline ends came to 30 bases. The CDR3 loop spans 18 amino acids. CDR1 is LNHDA and CDR2 is SQIVND in the germline V gene (reference sequence). Only CD45RO-negative cells positively selected for CCR7 counted as naive CD8 cells, so terminally differentiated effector memory CD45RA+ cells were excluded. This sample was taken from a study of shared clonotypes between healthy human individuals. For the study at large: The study drew on a couple of women and three men aged 18 to 49 as donors. The study, taken as a whole, reports: Non-shared clonotypes had lower generation probabilities than those shared by all four donors.

The chain combines TRBV19 with TRBJ1-2, with unresolved D. Sequenced material: naive CD8+ T cells sorted from blood. This clonotype was sampled from a woman in her thirties in good health. CDR3 protein: CASSALNAGMSLWYGYTF. CDR3 DNA: TGTGCCAGTAGTGCCCTTAATGCCGGGATGAGTCTGTGGTACGGCTACACCTTC.